Listed below are T cell receptor beta chains from one sample, sequenced in a study of siplizumab effects on memory and regulatory T cells. Repertoires were generated with immunoSEQ multiplex PCR, while TCRdb's copy carries only in-frame clones and drops some. In the table there are approximately 120,000 clones, about 91% of which are singletons. Sequencing was carried out using Tregs sorted from blood. Every receptor here comes from a human donor in good health. The CDR3 runs from the conserved cysteine through the conserved F or W. The D gene is left open where the match is weak. Expanded clones get a size class; other rows say once, few or many, or leave the size out.

D | length | size | J | V | DNA | CDR3
NA | 13 | NA | TRBJ2-7 | TRBV5-5 | TGTGCCAGCAGCTTGCACATAGATTACGAGCAGTACTTC | CASSLHIDYEQYF
TRBD2 | 16 | NA | TRBJ2-7 | TRBV6-5 | TGTGCCAGCAGTTACGGCGGGAGTAGCGGGACCTACGAGCAGTACTTC | CASSYGGSSGTYEQYF
NA | 18 | NA | TRBJ1-5 | TRBV6-1 | TGTGCCAGCAGTGAAGCGGGAGGGGTGGAGTATAGCAATCAGCCCCAGCATTTT | CASSEAGGVEYSNQPQHF
NA | 13 | NA | TRBJ2-3 | TRBV7-2 | TGTGCCAGCAGCTCCCCGGGACTTTATACGCAGTATTTT | CASSSPGLYTQYF
NA | 16 | NA | TRBJ2-2 | TRBV2 | TGTGCCAGCAGGGGAGATGACAGCGCGAACACCGGGGAGCTGTTTTTT | CASRGDDSANTGELFF
NA | 13 | NA | TRBJ1-3 | TRBV19 | TGTGCCATAAGAGCGGCAGGAGGAAACACCATATATTTT | CAIRAAGGNTIYF
TRBD2 | 18 | NA | TRBJ2-7 | TRBV6-1 | TGTGCCAGCAGTGAACTTAAGAGGGGGACTAGCGGGTCCTACGAGCAGTACTTC | CASSELKRGTSGSYEQYF
NA | 14 | NA | TRBJ1-2 | TRBV29-1 | TGCAGCGTTTCACGCCCCACCCGCACGGATGGCTACACCTTC | CSVSRPTRTDGYTF
TRBD2 | 13 | NA | TRBJ2-1 | TRBV9 | TGTGCCAGCGGGAGGGCCGGCTACAATGAGCAGTTCTTC | CASGRAGYNEQFF
TRBD1 | 16 | NA | TRBJ1-3 | TRBV19 | TGTGCCAGTAGTCTGGCCGGACAGGGCTCTGGAAACACCATATATTTT | CASSLAGQGSGNTIYF
NA | 13 | NA | TRBJ2-7 | TRBV6-1 | TGTGCCAGCAGTGAAGGGCTGCCCTGCGAGCAGTACTTC | CASSEGLPCEQYF
TRBD2 | 15 | NA | TRBJ2-7 | TRBV6-1 | TGTGCCAGCAGTGAATTATCTAGCGGGAGCTTCGAGCAGTACTTC | CASSELSSGSFEQYF
NA | 15 | once | TRBJ1-2 | TRBV19 | TGTGCCAGTAGTGCCTCCCCAACGGGGATCCATGGCTACACCTTC | CASSASPTGIHGYTF
NA | 13 | NA | TRBJ1-1 | TRBV5-1 | TGCGCCAGCAGCTTGGTACTGAACACTGAAGCTTTCTTT | CASSLVLNTEAFF
TRBD1 | 15 | NA | TRBJ1-2 | TRBV9 | TGTGCCAGCAGCGTGGGGGACAGCTTTAACTATGGCTACACCTTC | CASSVGDSFNYGYTF
NA | 14 | NA | TRBJ2-7 | TRBV5-6 | TGTGCCAGCAGCCCCTCCATGTCCCCCTACGAGCAGTACTTC | CASSPSMSPYEQYF
NA | 15 | NA | TRBJ1-1 | TRBV28 | TGTGCCAGCAGTTTAATAGATACGGTGAACACTGAAGCTTTCTTT | CASSLIDTVNTEAFF
NA | 12 | NA | TRBJ2-7 | TRBV5-1 | TGCGCCAGCAGCTTGACCCCCGCCGAGCAGTACTTC | CASSLTPAEQYF
NA | 15 | NA | TRBJ2-3 | TRBV10-1 | TGCGCCAGCAGTGAACCGGGACCCCAGGGAGATACGCAGTATTTT | CASSEPGPQGDTQYF
NA | 14 | NA | TRBJ2-3 | TRBV7-2 | TGTGCCAGCAGCTCCTCGGGGGGCACAGATACGCAGTATTTT | CASSSSGGTDTQYF
NA | 15 | NA | TRBJ1-2 | TRBV27 | TGTGCCAGCTTTGCCTACGGCCCGGGGTACTATGGCTACACCTTC | CASFAYGPGYYGYTF
NA | 10 | NA | TRBJ1-1 | TRBV20-1 | TGCAGGGGGGTGAACACTGAAGCTTTCTTT | CRGVNTEAFF
NA | 15 | NA | TRBJ1-6 | TRBV6-5 | TGTGCCAGCAGTTACTCGAGACAGGCCAATTCACCCCTCCACTTT | CASSYSRQANSPLHF
NA | 14 | NA | TRBJ1-1 | TRBV19 | TGTGCCAGTCAAGGGCAAGGCCGGGGCACTGAAGCTTTCTTT | CASQGQGRGTEAFF
NA | 17 | NA | TRBJ2-2 | TRBV23-1 | TGCGCCAGCAGGACTTGCGGTACCCCCAAATTGACCGGGGAGCTGTTTTTT | CASRTCGTPKLTGELFF
NA | 11 | NA | TRBJ2-3 | TRBV6-1 | TGTGCCAGCACCACCACAGATACGCAGTATTTT | CASTTTDTQYF
NA | 16 | NA | TRBJ1-3 | TRBV18 | TGTGCCAGCTCACCGGCCCAGGTGTACTCTGGAAACACCATATATTTT | CASSPAQVYSGNTIYF
NA | 17 | NA | TRBJ2-3 | TRBV18 | TGTGCCAGCTCACCACCTAAAGGGGGTCATGGCACAGATACGCAGTATTTT | CASSPPKGGHGTDTQYF
NA | 13 | NA | TRBJ2-7 | TRBV5-1 | TGCGCCAGCAGCTTTGGGGGATCCTACGAGCAGTACTTC | CASSFGGSYEQYF
TRBD1 | 13 | NA | TRBJ2-4 | TRBV4-1 | TGCGCCAGCAGCCGGGACAGGGGACGTCGAGAGTACTTC | CASSRDRGRREYF
TRBD1 | 13 | NA | TRBJ1-2 | TRBV6-5 | TGTGCCAGCAGCCCAGACAGGGGACATGGCTACACCTTC | CASSPDRGHGYTF
TRBD2 | 16 | NA | TRBJ2-3 | TRBV6-4 | TGTGCCAGCAGTGAGGGCCTAGCGGGAGCCGTAGATACGCAGTATTTT | CASSEGLAGAVDTQYF
NA | 13 | NA | TRBJ1-2 | TRBV9 | TGTGCCAGCCGATCGGGGTTTCGGGAAGGCTACACCTTC | CASRSGFREGYTF
NA | 15 | once | TRBJ1-4 | TRBV28 | TGTGCCAGCAAAGACAGGAAAACAACTAATGAAAAACTGTTTTTT | CASKDRKTTNEKLFF
TRBD2 | 19 | NA | TRBJ2-1 | TRBV4-1 | TGCGCCAGCAGCCCCCGGGGTAGCGGGCCCATAGGGTCCTACAATGAGCAGTTCTTC | CASSPRGSGPIGSYNEQFF
NA | 14 | NA | TRBJ2-7 | TRBV12-5 | TGTGCTAGTGGTTTGGTACCCAGGTCCTACGAGCAGTACTTC | CASGLVPRSYEQYF
TRBD1 | 16 | NA | TRBJ2-7 | TRBV7-2 | TGTGCCAGCAGCTTAGCGTACAGGGGGTTAAGATACGAGCAGTACTTC | CASSLAYRGLRYEQYF
NA | 15 | NA | TRBJ1-5 | TRBV15 | TGTGCCACCAGCAGAGATGTACGGGGCAATCAGCCCCAGCATTTT | CATSRDVRGNQPQHF
TRBD1 | 15 | NA | TRBJ2-7 | TRBV5-1 | TGCGCCAGCAGCTCGGACAGGGGACAGACCTACGAGCAGTACTTC | CASSSDRGQTYEQYF
TRBD2 | 14 | NA | TRBJ2-7 | TRBV2 | TGTGCCAGCACCCGACTAGCGGGCCACTACGAGCAGTACTTC | CASTRLAGHYEQYF
NA | 14 | NA | TRBJ1-2 | TRBV7-2 | TGTGCCAGCAGCACAACTGGGACCTCTTATGGCTACACCTTC | CASSTTGTSYGYTF
NA | 14 | once | TRBJ2-7 | TRBV5-1 | TGCGCCAGCAGCTTTTCAGGGTATACCCACGAGCAGTACTTC | CASSFSGYTHEQYF
TRBD1 | 15 | NA | TRBJ1-4 | TRBV10-1 | TGCGCCAGCAGTGCGACTACAGGGGATAATGAAAAACTGTTTTTT | CASSATTGDNEKLFF
TRBD2 | 14 | NA | TRBJ2-7 | TRBV19 | TGTGCCAGTAGAAGAGCGGGGGGCACCTACGAGCAGTACTTC | CASRRAGGTYEQYF
NA | 16 | NA | TRBJ2-1 | TRBV9 | TGTGCCAGCAGCGCGGGGACTCCTCGCTCCTACAATGAGCAGTTCTTC | CASSAGTPRSYNEQFF
NA | 16 | NA | TRBJ1-2 | TRBV18 | TGTGCCAGCTCACTCGTGGGGGATCTCCGTGACTATGGCTACACCTTC | CASSLVGDLRDYGYTF
NA | 14 | once | TRBJ1-2 | TRBV5-1 | TGCGCCAGCAGCTTGGTGGCGGGAAACTATGGCTACACCTTC | CASSLVAGNYGYTF
NA | 14 | few | TRBJ1-6 | TRBV6-6 | TGTGCCAGCAGTTACGGACCGCGTAATTCACCCCTCCACTTT | CASSYGPRNSPLHF
NA | 11 | NA | TRBJ2-7 | TRBV10-3 | TGTGCCATCAGTGAAGGATACGAGCAGTACTTC | CAISEGYEQYF
NA | 18 | once | TRBJ2-2 | TRBV14 | TGTGCCAGCAGCCAAGATAGACTGCCGATTACGAACACCGGGGAGCTGTTTTTT | CASSQDRLPITNTGELFF
NA | 14 | NA | TRBJ1-1 | TRBV5-1 | TGCGCCAGCAGCTTGGTGGGGGGGAACACTGAAGCTTTCTTT | CASSLVGGNTEAFF
TRBD1 | 15 | NA | TRBJ2-7 | TRBV27 | TGTGCCAGCACCCCTATCGGGACAGGGCACAACGAGCAGTACTTC | CASTPIGTGHNEQYF